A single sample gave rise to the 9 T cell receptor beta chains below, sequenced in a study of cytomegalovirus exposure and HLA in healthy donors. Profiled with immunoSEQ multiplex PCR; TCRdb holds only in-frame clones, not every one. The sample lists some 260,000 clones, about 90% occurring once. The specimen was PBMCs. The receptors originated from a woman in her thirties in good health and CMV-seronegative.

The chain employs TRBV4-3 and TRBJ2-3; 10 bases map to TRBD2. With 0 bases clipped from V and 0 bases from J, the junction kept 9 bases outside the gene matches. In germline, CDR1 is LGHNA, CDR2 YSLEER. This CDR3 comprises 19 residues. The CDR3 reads CASSQDNLGLAVSTDTQYF. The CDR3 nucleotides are TGCGCCAGCAGCCAAGATAATTTAGGACTAGCGGTCAGCACAGATACGCAGTATTTT.

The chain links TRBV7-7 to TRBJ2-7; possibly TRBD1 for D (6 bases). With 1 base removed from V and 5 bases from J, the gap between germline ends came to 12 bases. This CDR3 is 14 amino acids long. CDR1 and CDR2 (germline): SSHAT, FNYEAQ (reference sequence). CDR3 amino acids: CASSLGGGFNEQYF. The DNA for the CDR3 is TGTGCCAGCAGCTTAGGTGGGGGCTTCAACGAGCAGTACTTC.

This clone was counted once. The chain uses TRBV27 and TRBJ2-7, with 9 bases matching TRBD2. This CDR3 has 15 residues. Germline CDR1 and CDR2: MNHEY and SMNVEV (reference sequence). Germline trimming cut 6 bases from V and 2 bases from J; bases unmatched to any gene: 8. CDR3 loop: CASSRRAGGPYEQYF. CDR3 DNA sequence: TGTGCCAGCAGCCGCAGAGCGGGAGGTCCCTACGAGCAGTACTTC.

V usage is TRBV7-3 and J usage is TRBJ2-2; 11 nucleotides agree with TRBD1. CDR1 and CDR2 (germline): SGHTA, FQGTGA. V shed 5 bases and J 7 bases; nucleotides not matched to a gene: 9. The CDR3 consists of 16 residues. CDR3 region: CASSPSSGQGVGELFF. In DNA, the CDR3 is TGTGCCAGCAGCCCCTCGTCGGGACAGGGGGTCGGGGAGCTGTTTTTT.

The DNA for the CDR3 is TGCGCCAGCAGCCAAGGAATGGGCTACGAGCAGTACTTC. It translates to CASSQGMGYEQYF. The genes are TRBV4-3 and TRBJ2-7; D unclear. Trimming removed 1 base from V and 3 bases from J, with 7 bases in between. Per germline, CDR1 LGHNA and CDR2 YSLEER. This CDR3 spans 13 amino acids.

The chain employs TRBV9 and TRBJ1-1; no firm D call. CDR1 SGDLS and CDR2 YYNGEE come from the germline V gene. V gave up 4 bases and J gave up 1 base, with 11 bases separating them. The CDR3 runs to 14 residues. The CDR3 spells CASSPLLRNTEAFF. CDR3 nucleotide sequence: TGTGCCAGCAGCCCCCTTCTGCGGAACACTGAAGCTTTCTTT. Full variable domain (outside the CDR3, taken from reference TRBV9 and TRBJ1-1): DSGVTQTPKHLITATGQRVTLRCSPRSGDLSVYWYQQSLDQGLQFLIQYYNGEERAKGNILERFSAQQFPDLHSELNLSSLELGDSALYFCASSPLLRNTEAFFGQGTRLTVV.

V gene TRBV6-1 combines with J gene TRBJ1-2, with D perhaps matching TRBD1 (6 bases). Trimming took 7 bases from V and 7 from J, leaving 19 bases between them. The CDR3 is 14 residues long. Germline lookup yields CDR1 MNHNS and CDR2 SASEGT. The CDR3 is CASNSLGGPGGYTF. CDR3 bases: TGTGCCAGCAACTCACTGGGGGGGCCCGGTGGCTACACCTTC.

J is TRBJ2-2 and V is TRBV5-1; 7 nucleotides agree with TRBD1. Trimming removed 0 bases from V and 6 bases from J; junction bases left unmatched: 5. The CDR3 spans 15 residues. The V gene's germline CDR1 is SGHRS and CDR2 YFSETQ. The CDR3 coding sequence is TGCGCCAGCAGCTTGGGACAGGGAAGTGCCGGGGAGCTGTTTTTT. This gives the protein CASSLGQGSAGELFF.

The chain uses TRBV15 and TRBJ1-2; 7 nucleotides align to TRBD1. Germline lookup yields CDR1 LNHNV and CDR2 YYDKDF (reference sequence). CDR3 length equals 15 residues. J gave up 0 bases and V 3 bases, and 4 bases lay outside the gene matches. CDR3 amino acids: CATSSTGEANYGYTF. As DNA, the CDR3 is TGTGCCACCAGCAGTACAGGGGAAGCTAACTATGGCTACACCTTC. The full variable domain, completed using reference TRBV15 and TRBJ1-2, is DAMVIQNPRYQVTQFGKPVTLSCSQTLNHNVMYWYQQKSSQAPKLLFHYYDKDFNNEADTPDNFQSRRPNTSFCFLDIRSPGLGDTAMYLCATSSTGEANYGYTFGSGTRLTVV.